The next 16 T cell receptor beta chains were all read from a single sample in a study of blood T cell repertoires in COVID-19. Assay: immunoSEQ multiplex PCR; the TCRdb copy retains only in-frame clones and omits some. The sample lists roughly 290,000 clones, 75% to 90% occurring once. Sequencing was performed on PBMCs or T cells enriched from blood (not recorded which). The receptors derive from a young man who had recovered from COVID-19.

V is TRBV6-1 and J is TRBJ2-3; a weak D match, TRBD2 (6 bases). V shed 3 bases and J shed 2 bases, with 12 bases lying between them. The CDR3 runs 15 residues. The germline V gene has CDR1 MNHNS and CDR2 SASEGT. This CDR3 reads CASSDRDLYTDTQYF. CDR3 DNA: TGTGCCAGCAGTGACCGGGACTTATACACAGATACGCAGTATTTT.

V is TRBV6-1 and J is TRBJ1-6; D possibly corresponds to TRBD1 (6 bases). The CDR3 length is 13 residues. CDR1 and CDR2 (germline): MNHNS, SASEGT. The V end was cut by 6 bases, the J end by 6 bases, with 9 bases between. The CDR3 nucleotides read TGTGCCAGCAGACAACAGGGTAATTCACCCCTCCACTTT. Amino acids: CASRQQGNSPLHF.

The gene calls are TRBV3-1 (or the pseudogene TRBV3-2) and TRBJ1-6; 10 bases map to TRBD1. The CDR3 length is 14 residues. Germline CDR1 reads LGHDT; CDR2 reads YNNKEL (reference sequence). Unmatched junction bases numbered 4, after V lost 4 bases and J lost 10 bases. The CDR3 here is CASSRGTGVSPLHF. The CDR3 nucleotides read TGTGCCAGCAGCCGGGGGACAGGGGTCTCACCCCTCCACTTT.

The V and J genes are TRBV5-1 and TRBJ2-7, with a tentative D call TRBD1 (5 bases). V shed 3 bases and J shed 6 bases, with 13 bases lying between them. Germline-derived CDR1 and CDR2 are SGHRS and YFSETQ. The CDR3 spans 13 residues. The CDR3 is CASSSPGSGEQYF. The CDR3 DNA sequence: TGCGCCAGCAGCTCCCCAGGGTCAGGCGAGCAGTACTTC.

This sequence joins TRBV10-3 and TRBJ1-5; no reliable D call. This CDR3 comprises 14 residues. Germline V gives CDR1 ENHRY, CDR2 SYGVKD. Trimming pared 3 bases from V and 5 bases from J, leaving 11 bases between. The CDR3 bases are TGTGCCATCAGTGACGGTCCCGAGTATCAGCCCCAGCATTTT. Translated, it gives CAISDGPEYQPQHF.

The chain links TRBV9 to TRBJ2-1; TRBD1 aligns across 8 bases. The germline CDR1 and CDR2 sequences are SGDLS and YYNGEE. V trimming: 4 bases; J trimming: 10 bases; junction bases outside the gene matches: 10. CDR3 length: 14 amino acids. As DNA, the CDR3 is TGTGCCAGCAGCCCCAGGGGGCTATCGCAGGAGCAGTTCTTC. This translates into CASSPRGLSQEQFF.

The chain carries TRBV4-2 and TRBJ2-7, with 10 bases that match TRBD2. Unmatched junction bases numbered 8, after V lost 3 bases and J lost 3 bases. Per the germline V gene, CDR1 is LGHNA and CDR2 is YNFKEQ. The CDR3 contains 16 residues. CDR3 nucleotides: TGTGCCAGCAGCCATACCTCTAGCGGGGGTCTCTACGAGCAGTACTTC. Its translation: CASSHTSSGGLYEQYF.

This clone showed up many times. The chain combines TRBV6-4 with TRBJ1-5; TRBD1 matches at 7 bases. Trimming cost V 6 bases and J 8 bases; bases outside gene matches: 4. This CDR3 has 12 amino acids. CDR1 is MRHNA, CDR2 SNTAGT, per germline. This chain's CDR3 is CASSGQAEPQHF. The CDR3 region has the DNA TGTGCCAGCAGCGGACAGGCGGAGCCCCAGCATTTT.

CDR3 in DNA: TGCAGCGTTGCAGGGGTAAATCAGCCCCAGCATTTT. As protein: CSVAGVNQPQHF. J is TRBJ1-5 and V is TRBV29-1; D might be TRBD1 (6 bases). The germline gives CDR1 SQVTM, CDR2 ANQGSEA. Trimming pared 4 bases from V and 4 bases from J, leaving 8 bases between. This CDR3 has 12 residues.

The J gene is TRBJ1-5, the V gene TRBV19, with D possibly TRBD1 on 6 matching bases. CDR3 length: 14 amino acids. Trimming pared 3 bases from V and 8 bases from J, leaving 14 bases between. Germline assignment: CDR1 LNHDA and CDR2 SQIVND (reference sequence). This chain's CDR3 is CASSIGGRGKPQHF. The CDR3 region has the DNA TGTGCCAGTAGTATCGGTGGCAGGGGAAAGCCCCAGCATTTT.

This chain uses TRBV2 with TRBJ2-7, with 8 bases lining up with TRBD2. The ends lost 7 bases at V and 0 bases at J; junction bases unmatched: 5. Germline V gene data show CDR1 as SNHLY and CDR2 as FYNNEI. This CDR3 has 14 amino acids. The CDR3 nucleotides are TGTGCCAGCAAGGTTGGGACTAGCTCCTACGAGCAGTACTTC. This codes for CASKVGTSSYEQYF.

This chain joins TRBV4-2 and TRBJ2-1; 8 positions match TRBD2. CDR3 size: 17 residues. The V gene's germline CDR1 is LGHNA and CDR2 YNFKEQ. After removal of 4 bases from V and 0 bases from J, the junction contained 8 bases not matched to a gene. For the CDR3, the DNA is TGTGCCAGCAGCCCCACGAGCGGGGGCCTCTCCTACAATGAGCAGTTCTTC. The encoded protein is CASSPTSGGLSYNEQFF.

V and J are TRBV6-8 and TRBJ1-1; D is perhaps TRBD1 (6 bases). CDR1 and CDR2 from the germline V gene are MNHGY and SAAAGT. V shed 9 bases and J shed 5 bases, with 10 bases lying between them. The CDR3 is 11 amino acids. This CDR3 is CASDRPTEAFF. Written as DNA, the CDR3 is TGTGCCAGTGACAGGCCGACTGAAGCTTTCTTT.

The chain has TRBV27 and TRBJ1-5; weak D call: TRBD1 (5 bases). The V end lost 3 bases, the J end lost 3 bases, and 15 bases lay between the germline ends. Looked up from germline, CDR1 is MNHEY and CDR2 is SMNVEV (reference sequence). The CDR3 spans 16 residues. Here the CDR3 DNA reads TGTGCCAGCAGTTTGGCCGGGACTTCAACCAATCAGCCCCAGCATTTT. Encoded protein: CASSLAGTSTNQPQHF.

This rearrangement joins TRBV11-3 to TRBJ2-2, with 7 bases that match TRBD2. CDR3 length: 14 amino acids. V was clipped by 6 bases and J by 6 bases; unmatched bases: 7. From germline, CDR1 is SGHNT and CDR2 YENEEA. DNA for the CDR3: TGTGCCAGCAGAATGGGGGGGACGGCCGGGGAGCTGTTTTTT. This gives the protein CASRMGGTAGELFF.

The V call is TRBV27, the J call TRBJ2-7; D gene unclear. V was trimmed by 6 bases and J by 0 bases, leaving 12 bases between them. Germline V gene sequence: CDR1 MNHEY, CDR2 SMNVEV (reference sequence). There are 14 residues in the CDR3. CDR3 nucleotides: TGTGCCAGCAGCCGCAAAAGGAGCTCCTACGAGCAGTACTTC. Translation gives CASSRKRSSYEQYF.